The T cell receptor beta chain under discussion was sequenced for a study of blood T cell repertoires in COVID-19. The assay was immunoSEQ multiplex PCR, and TCRdb's table has in-frame clones only and misses some. The repertoire has some 170,000 clones, roughly 87% of them found once; the top ten carry about 1.2%. In this sample, this clone turned up once. The V and J ends lost 4 bases and 9 bases, in that order; junction bases with no gene match: 15. The germline V gene has CDR1 LGHNA and CDR2 YNFKEQ. The CDR3 runs to 18 residues. The material sequenced was PBMCs or T cells enriched from blood (not recorded which). The TCR comes from a human donor with acute COVID-19. The donor label of this sample is uncertain. The genes are TRBV4-2 and TRBJ2-1, with 13 bases matching TRBD2. CDR3 sequence (DNA): TGTGCCAGCAGCCGGGAATCGGGACTAGCGGGGTCATGGGGTGAGCAGTTCTTC. It specifies CASSRESGLAGSWGEQFF.